This T cell receptor (beta chain) comes out of a study of blood T cell repertoires in COVID-19. V shed 7 bases and J 4 bases; nucleotides not matched to a gene: 12. CDR1 is MNHNY and CDR2 is SVGAGI in the germline V gene (reference sequence). This CDR3 comprises 15 residues. Using immunoSEQ multiplex PCR, the repertoire was profiled, and TCRdb retains in-frame clones only, with some absent. The sample lists about 44,000 clones; roughly nine tenths were seen once. This chain joins TRBV6-6 and TRBJ1-2; TRBD1 agrees at 7 bases. The sample comprised peripheral blood. The receptor was isolated from a man between 70 and 80 years old with active COVID-19. The CDR3 nucleotides are TGTGCCAGCATGGTTGGGGACAGCGGAATCTATGGCTACACCTTC. Its translation: CASMVGDSGIYGYTF.